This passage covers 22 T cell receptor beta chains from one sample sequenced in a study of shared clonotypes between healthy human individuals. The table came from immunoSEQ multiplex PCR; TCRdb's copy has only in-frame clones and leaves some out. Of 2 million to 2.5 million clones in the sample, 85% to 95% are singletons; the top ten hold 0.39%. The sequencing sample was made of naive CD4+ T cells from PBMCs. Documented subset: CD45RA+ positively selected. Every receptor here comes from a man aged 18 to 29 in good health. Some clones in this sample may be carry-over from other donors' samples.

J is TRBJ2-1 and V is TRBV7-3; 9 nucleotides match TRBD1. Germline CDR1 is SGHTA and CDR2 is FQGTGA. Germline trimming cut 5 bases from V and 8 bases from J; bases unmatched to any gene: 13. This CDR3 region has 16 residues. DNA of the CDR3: TGTGCCAGCAGCCGTATCGGCGGGACAGGGATCGATGAGCAGTTCTTC. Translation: CASSRIGGTGIDEQFF.

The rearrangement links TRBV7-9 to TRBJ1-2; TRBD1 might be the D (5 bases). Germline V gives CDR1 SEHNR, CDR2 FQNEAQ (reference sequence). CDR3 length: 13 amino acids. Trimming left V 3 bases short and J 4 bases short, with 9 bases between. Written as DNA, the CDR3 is TGTGCCAGCAGCTTCAGGGCGGGCTATGGCTACACCTTC. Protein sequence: CASSFRAGYGYTF. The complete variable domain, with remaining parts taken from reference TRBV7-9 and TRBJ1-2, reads DTGVSQNPRHKITKRGQNVTFRCDPISEHNRLYWYRQTLGQGPEFLTYFQNEAQLEKSRLLSDRFSAERPKGSFSTLEIQRTEQGDSAMYLCASSFRAGYGYTFGSGTRLTVV.

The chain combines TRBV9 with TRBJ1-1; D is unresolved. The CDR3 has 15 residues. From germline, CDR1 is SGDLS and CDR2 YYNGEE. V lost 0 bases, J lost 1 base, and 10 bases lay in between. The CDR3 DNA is TGTGCCAGCAGCGTAGATACGGGTGCGAACACTGAAGCTTTCTTT. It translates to CASSVDTGANTEAFF. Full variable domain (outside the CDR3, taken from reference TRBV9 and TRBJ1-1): DSGVTQTPKHLITATGQRVTLRCSPRSGDLSVYWYQQSLDQGLQFLIQYYNGEERAKGNILERFSAQQFPDLHSELNLSSLELGDSALYFCASSVDTGANTEAFFGQGTRLTVV.

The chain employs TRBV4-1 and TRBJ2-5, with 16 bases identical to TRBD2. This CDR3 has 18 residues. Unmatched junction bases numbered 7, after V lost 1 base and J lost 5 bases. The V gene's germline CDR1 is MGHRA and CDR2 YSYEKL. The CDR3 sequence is CASSQAGLAGGREETQYF. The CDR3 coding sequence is TGCGCCAGCAGCCAAGCGGGACTAGCGGGAGGGCGGGAGGAGACCCAGTACTTC.

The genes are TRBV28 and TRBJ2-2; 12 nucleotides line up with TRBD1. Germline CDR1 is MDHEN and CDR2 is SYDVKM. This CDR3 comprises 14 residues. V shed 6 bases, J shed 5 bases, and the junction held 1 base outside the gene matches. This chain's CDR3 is CASRGQGATGELFF. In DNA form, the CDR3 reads TGTGCCAGCAGGGGACAGGGGGCGACCGGGGAGCTGTTTTTT.

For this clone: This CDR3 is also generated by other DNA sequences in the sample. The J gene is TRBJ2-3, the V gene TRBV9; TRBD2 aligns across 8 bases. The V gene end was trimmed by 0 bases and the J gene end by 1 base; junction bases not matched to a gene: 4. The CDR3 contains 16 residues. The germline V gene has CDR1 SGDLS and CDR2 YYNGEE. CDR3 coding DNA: TGTGCCAGCAGCGTAGGGGGAGCGGGAGGCACAGATACGCAGTATTTT. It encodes CASSVGGAGGTDTQYF.

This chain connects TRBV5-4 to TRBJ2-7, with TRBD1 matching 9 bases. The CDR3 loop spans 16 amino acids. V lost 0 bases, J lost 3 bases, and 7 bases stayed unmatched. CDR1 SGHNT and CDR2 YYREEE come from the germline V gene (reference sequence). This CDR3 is CASSLGDRVLVYEQYF. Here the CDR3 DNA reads TGTGCCAGCAGCTTGGGGGACAGGGTCCTCGTCTACGAGCAGTACTTC.

CDR3 DNA sequence: TGCGCCAGCAGCCCAGGACATGCTGGAAACACCATATATTTT. It specifies CASSPGHAGNTIYF. J is TRBJ1-3 and V is TRBV5-1, with a weak D call TRBD1 (5 bases). V lost 4 bases, J lost 2 bases, and 10 bases lay in between. This CDR3 has 14 residues. CDR1 SGHRS and CDR2 YFSETQ come from the germline V gene.

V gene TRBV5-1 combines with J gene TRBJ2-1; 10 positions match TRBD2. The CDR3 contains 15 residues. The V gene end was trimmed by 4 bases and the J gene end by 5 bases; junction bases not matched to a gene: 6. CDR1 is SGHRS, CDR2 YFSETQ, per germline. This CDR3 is CASSPGTSDHNEQFF. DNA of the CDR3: TGCGCCAGCAGCCCCGGGACTAGCGACCACAATGAGCAGTTCTTC.

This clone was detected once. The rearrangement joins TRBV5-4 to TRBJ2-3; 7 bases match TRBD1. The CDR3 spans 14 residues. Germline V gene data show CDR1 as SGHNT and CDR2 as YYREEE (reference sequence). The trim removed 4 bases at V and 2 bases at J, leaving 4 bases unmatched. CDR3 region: CASSEGQHTDTQYF. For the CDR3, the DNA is TGTGCCAGCAGCGAGGGACAGCACACAGATACGCAGTATTTT.

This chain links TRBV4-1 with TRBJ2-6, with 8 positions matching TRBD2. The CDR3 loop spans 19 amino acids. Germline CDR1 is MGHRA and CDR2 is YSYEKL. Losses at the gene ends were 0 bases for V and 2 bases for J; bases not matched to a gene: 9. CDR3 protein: CASSQDREGRRTGANVLTF. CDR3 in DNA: TGCGCCAGCAGCCAAGATCGGGAGGGGCGCCGTACTGGGGCCAACGTCCTGACTTTC.

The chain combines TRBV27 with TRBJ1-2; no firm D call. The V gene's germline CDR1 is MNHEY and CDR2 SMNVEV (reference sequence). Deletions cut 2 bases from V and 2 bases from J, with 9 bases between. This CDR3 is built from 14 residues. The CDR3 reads CASSLTSLNYGYTF. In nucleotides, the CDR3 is TGTGCCAGCAGTTTAACCTCTCTAAACTATGGCTACACCTTC.

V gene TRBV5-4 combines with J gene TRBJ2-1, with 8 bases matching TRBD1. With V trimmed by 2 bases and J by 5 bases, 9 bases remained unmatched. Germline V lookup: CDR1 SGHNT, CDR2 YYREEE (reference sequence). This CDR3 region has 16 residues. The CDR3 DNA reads TGTGCCAGCAGCTTTAGCCCAGGGGGCGCGAACAATGAGCAGTTCTTC. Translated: CASSFSPGGANNEQFF.

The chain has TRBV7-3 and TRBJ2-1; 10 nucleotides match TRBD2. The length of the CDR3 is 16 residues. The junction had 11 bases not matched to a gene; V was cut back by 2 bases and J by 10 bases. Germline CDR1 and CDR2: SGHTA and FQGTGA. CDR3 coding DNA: TGTGCCAGCAGCTTAGGAGGCCTAGCGGGAGCGGGCGAGCAGTTCTTC. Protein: CASSLGGLAGAGEQFF.

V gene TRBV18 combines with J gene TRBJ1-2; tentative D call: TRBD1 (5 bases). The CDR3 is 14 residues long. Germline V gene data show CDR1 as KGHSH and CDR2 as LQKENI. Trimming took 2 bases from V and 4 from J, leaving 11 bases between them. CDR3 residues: CASSPDQGTYGYTF. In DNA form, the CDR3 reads TGTGCCAGCTCACCAGACCAGGGTACCTATGGCTACACCTTC.

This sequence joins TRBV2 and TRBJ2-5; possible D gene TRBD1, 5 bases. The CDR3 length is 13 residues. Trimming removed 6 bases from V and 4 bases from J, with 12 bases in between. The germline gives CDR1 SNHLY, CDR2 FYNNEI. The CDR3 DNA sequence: TGTGCCAGCAGCGGACAAGTACTAGAGACCCAGTACTTC. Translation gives CASSGQVLETQYF.

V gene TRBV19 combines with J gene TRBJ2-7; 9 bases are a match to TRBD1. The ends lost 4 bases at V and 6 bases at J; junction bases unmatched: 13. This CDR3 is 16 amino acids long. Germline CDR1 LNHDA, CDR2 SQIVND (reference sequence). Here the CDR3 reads CASSTRIVGTGSEQYF. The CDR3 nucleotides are TGTGCCAGTAGTACTAGGATAGTCGGGACAGGGAGCGAGCAGTACTTC.

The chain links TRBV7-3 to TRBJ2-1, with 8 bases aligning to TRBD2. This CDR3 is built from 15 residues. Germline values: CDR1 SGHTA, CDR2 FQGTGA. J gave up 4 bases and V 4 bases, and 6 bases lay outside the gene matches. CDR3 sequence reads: CASSSSGGFYNEQFF. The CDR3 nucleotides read TGTGCCAGCAGCTCCTCGGGAGGGTTTTACAATGAGCAGTTCTTC.

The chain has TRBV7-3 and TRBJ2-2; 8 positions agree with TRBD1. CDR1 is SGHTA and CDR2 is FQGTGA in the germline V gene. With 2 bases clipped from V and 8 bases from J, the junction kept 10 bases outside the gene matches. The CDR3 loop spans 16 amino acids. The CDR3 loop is CASSLLGSTGEGELFF. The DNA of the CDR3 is TGTGCCAGCAGCTTATTAGGCTCGACAGGGGAGGGGGAGCTGTTTTTT.

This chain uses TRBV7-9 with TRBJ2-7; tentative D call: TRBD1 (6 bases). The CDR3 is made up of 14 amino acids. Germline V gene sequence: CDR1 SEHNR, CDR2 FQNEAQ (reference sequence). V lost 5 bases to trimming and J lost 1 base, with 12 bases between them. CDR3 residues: CASSGGRSSYEQYF. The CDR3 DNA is TGTGCCAGCAGCGGGGGCAGATCATCCTACGAGCAGTACTTC.

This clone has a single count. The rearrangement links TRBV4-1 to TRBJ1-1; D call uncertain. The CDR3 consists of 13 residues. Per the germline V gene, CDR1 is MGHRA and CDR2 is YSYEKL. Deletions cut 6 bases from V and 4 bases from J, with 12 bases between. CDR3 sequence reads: CASSPSWSTEAFF. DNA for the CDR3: TGCGCCAGCAGTCCTAGCTGGAGCACTGAAGCTTTCTTT.

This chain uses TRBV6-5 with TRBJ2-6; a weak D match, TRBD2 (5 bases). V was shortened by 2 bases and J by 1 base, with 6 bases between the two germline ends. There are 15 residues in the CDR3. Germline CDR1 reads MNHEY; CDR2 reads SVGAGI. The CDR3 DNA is TGTGCCAGCAGTTACCCGGGATCTGGGGCCAACGTCCTGACTTTC. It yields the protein CASSYPGSGANVLTF.